This record looks at one T cell receptor beta chain sequence and its context. The antigen is undetermined. These data belong to a study of identical twins. General observations from the study: Whereas memory repertoires showed no such difference, abundant cord blood beta clonotypes carried fewer insertions. Within twin pairs, the out-of-frame alpha sequences they shared showed excess low generation probability.

The donor group consisted entirely of healthy Caucasians. cDNA carried unique molecular identifiers, and a universal primer site was added by template switching. Via MiXCR, TCRdb re-called the 5' RACE reads, giving one row per CDR3 protein. Of around 550,000 distinct CDR3 sequences listed, around 15% were seen once; the top ten hold around 0.48%. CDR1 is MNHEY, CDR2 SVGEGT, per germline. The V segment lost 3 bases and the J segment 6 bases; nucleotides outside the gene matches: 9. This CDR3 is built from 15 residues. These data are also associated with another study on yellow fever vaccine responses in identical twins.

Sequencing was carried out using CD4+ T cells sorted from blood. The TCR sequence derives from a woman under 30 in good health. The V gene is TRBV6-2 or TRBV6-3, the J gene TRBJ2-7; 9 bases are a match to TRBD1. This CDR3 reads CASSYTGGAGGEQYV. The CDR3 DNA sequence: TGTGCCAGCAGTTATACAGGGGGCGCAGGGGGCGAGCAGTACGTC.